What follows are 32 T cell receptor beta chains derived from one specimen sequenced in a study of T cells in Graves' hyperthyroidism and ophthalmopathy. RNA transcripts were the template for amplifying TCR beta CDR3 regions. In the first-round RT-PCR of the TCR CDR3, the HTBI primer set was used. Via MiXCR, TCRdb re-called the multiplex PCR reads, giving one row per CDR3 protein. The table shows a few hundred thousand distinct CDR3 sequences, with more than 15% occurring only once. Sample: blood. These receptors came from a woman between 18 and 30 years old with Graves' ophthalmopathy.

V usage is TRBV20-1 and J usage is TRBJ2-7; 9 bases are a match to TRBD2. Trimming removed 0 bases from V and 6 bases from J; junction bases left unmatched: 6. Germline V gene lookup returns CDR1 DFQATT and CDR2 SNEGSKA (reference sequence). The CDR3 length is 14 residues. The DNA for the CDR3 is TGCAGTGCTAGAGAGACCCTAGCGGGACGCGAGCAGTACTTC. Protein product: CSARETLAGREQYF.

This clonotype was recorded many times. V and J are TRBV27 and TRBJ2-7, with 8 nucleotides matching TRBD1. This CDR3 has 13 residues. The V and J ends lost 6 bases and 3 bases, in that order; junction bases with no gene match: 4. Germline values: CDR1 MNHEY, CDR2 SMNVEV (reference sequence). The CDR3 nucleotides are TGTGCCAGCAGGGACAGGGAAGACTACGAGCAGTACTTC. Amino acid sequence: CASRDREDYEQYF.

The V and J genes are TRBV4-1 and TRBJ2-1; D uncertain. Trimming took 2 bases from V and 2 from J, leaving 7 bases between them. In germline, CDR1 is MGHRA, CDR2 YSYEKL. The CDR3 covers 14 residues. CDR3 sequence: CASSQTVTYNEQFF. DNA of the CDR3: TGCGCCAGCAGCCAAACGGTGACCTACAATGAGCAGTTCTTC.

This clonotype was detected ten times or more. The CDR3 nucleotides read TGTGCCAGCAGTGATTCTGGGGCCAACGTCCTGACTTTC. Its translation is CASSDSGANVLTF. The rearrangement joins TRBV2 to TRBJ2-6; D remains ambiguous. This CDR3 is 13 amino acids long. The V gene lost 3 bases and the J gene lost 1 base, with 1 base spanning the gap. Germline V gene sequence: CDR1 SNHLY, CDR2 FYNNEI.

This clonotype was counted between two and nine times. The V call is TRBV5-1, the J call TRBJ2-5, with D unclear. V lost 6 bases and J lost 3, with 12 bases in between. Per the germline V gene, CDR1 is SGHRS and CDR2 is YFSETQ. CDR3 length: 13 residues. The CDR3 region is CASTRTTEETQYF. Here the CDR3 DNA reads TGCGCCAGCACCAGGACCACTGAAGAGACCCAGTACTTC.

The chain couples TRBV9 to TRBJ1-6; TRBD1 aligns across 9 bases. V was clipped by 3 bases and J by 7 bases; unmatched bases: 8. CDR1 and CDR2 from the germline V gene are SGDLS and YYNGEE. CDR3 size: 16 residues. For the CDR3, the DNA is TGTGCCAGCAGCGCCCCCCAGACAGGGGGGAATTCACCCCTCCACTTT. This codes for CASSAPQTGGNSPLHF.

This clonotype has at least ten counts. The genes are TRBV15 and TRBJ1-1; D gene unclear. The germline V gene encodes CDR1 LNHNV and CDR2 YYDKDF (reference sequence). CDR3 size: 16 residues. The V end lost 0 bases, the J end lost 6 bases, and 17 bases lay between the germline ends. The chain's CDR3 is CATSRDRPSWHPEAFF. The CDR3 DNA sequence: TGTGCCACCAGCAGAGATCGGCCGAGCTGGCATCCTGAAGCTTTCTTT.

There are many counts of this clonotype. The chain joins TRBV3-1 to TRBJ2-1, with D perhaps TRBD1 (6 bases). V was pared by 4 bases and J by 5 bases, with 12 bases between. CDR3 length: 14 residues. Germline values: CDR1 LGHDT, CDR2 YNNKEL (reference sequence). CDR3 coding DNA: TGTGCCAGCAGCCTCTCCTGGGGGCACAATGAGCAGTTCTTC. Translating gives CASSLSWGHNEQFF.

This clonotype was recorded many times. The chain has TRBV28 and TRBJ2-5, with D perhaps matching TRBD1 (5 bases). The CDR3 length is 14 residues. V shed 3 bases and J shed 4 bases, with 12 bases lying between them. Germline V CDR1 and CDR2: MDHEN, SYDVKM. The DNA for the CDR3 is TGTGCCAGCAGTTTCGCCAGCCAGGGAGAGACCCAGTACTTC. Its protein product is CASSFASQGETQYF.

This clonotype was observed at least ten times. CDR3 residues: CASSHSLGTDTQYF. As DNA, the CDR3 is TGTGCCAGCAGCCACTCGCTTGGCACAGATACGCAGTATTTT. This chain joins TRBV3-1 and TRBJ2-3; the D is unclear. V was shortened by 3 bases and J by 1 base, with 8 bases between the two germline ends. This CDR3 has 14 amino acids. The germline gives CDR1 LGHDT, CDR2 YNNKEL (reference sequence).

In its sample, this clonotype was seen a few times. At one end the junction does not follow the germline gene, possibly because of a read error. The chain combines TRBV12-3 or TRBV12-4 with TRBJ2-6, with D perhaps given as TRBD1 or TRBD2 (5 bases each). The CDR3 length is 15 residues. CDR3 region: CASREGSSGANILTF. The CDR3 DNA reads TGTGCCAGCAGAGAGGGGAGCTCTGGGGCCAACATCCTGACTTTC.

This clonotype was counted ten times or more. The V call is TRBV3-1, the J call TRBJ2-3; tentative D call: TRBD2 (5 bases). CDR1 and CDR2 (germline): LGHDT, YNNKEL (reference sequence). The CDR3 loop spans 12 amino acids. Trimming removed 1 base from V and 8 bases from J, with 7 bases in between. The CDR3 DNA is TGTGCCAGCAGCCAAGTGGAGGCTACGCAGTATTTT. Protein: CASSQVEATQYF.

On this clonotype: One end of the junction varies from germline; a read error may be responsible. V and J are TRBV5-8 and TRBJ2-6; 7 bases align to TRBD1. Germline V gene sequence: CDR1 SGHTS, CDR2 YDEGEE. The CDR3 has 19 residues. The CDR3 nucleotides read TGCGCCAGCAGCTCAACCGACAGGGCAAGGGCCTCTGGGGCCAACGTCCTGACTTTC. This sequence encodes CASSSTDRARASGANVLTF.

The rearrangement joins TRBV20-1 to TRBJ2-3; D possibly corresponds to TRBD1 (6 bases). Trimming stripped 5 bases from V and 2 bases from J, with 11 bases between. Germline CDR1 DFQATT, CDR2 SNEGSKA (reference sequence). This CDR3 is 13 amino acids long. In DNA form, the CDR3 reads TGCAGTGCTTCAGGGGCAGTCACAGATACGCAGTATTTT. Amino acid sequence: CSASGAVTDTQYF.

As concerns this clonotype: A read error may explain this, as a much larger clone is one base away. The J gene is TRBJ2-7, the V gene TRBV3-1; D is unclear. The CDR3 sequence is 15 residues long. CDR1 is LGHDT and CDR2 is YNNKEL in the germline V gene (reference sequence). DNA of the CDR3: TGTGCCAGCAGCCACTCCCGGCTAGTATTTAACGAGCAGTCCTTC. Its protein is CASSHSRLVFNEQSF.

This clonotype was seen ten or more times. This chain joins TRBV3-1 and TRBJ2-1; D not resolved. With 1 base removed from V and 9 bases from J, the gap between germline ends came to 4 bases. The CDR3 has 11 residues. The V gene's germline CDR1 is LGHDT and CDR2 YNNKEL (reference sequence). Written as DNA, the CDR3 is TGTGCCAGCAGCCAAGGTCGTGAGCAGTTCTTC. It encodes CASSQGREQFF.

This clonotype was seen only a few times. The chain employs TRBV6-1 and TRBJ1-5; D is undetermined. The CDR3 length is 15 residues. Germline V gene sequence: CDR1 MNHNS, CDR2 SASEGT. V was pared by 0 bases and J by 2 bases, with 8 bases between. CDR3 coding DNA: TGTGCCAGCAGTGAAGCCTTATTTGGCAATCAGCCCCAGCATTTT. Its protein product is CASSEALFGNQPQHF.

V is TRBV6-2 or TRBV6-3 and J is TRBJ2-1; D remains unclear. The germline gives CDR1 MNHEY, CDR2 SVGEGT. The CDR3 is 12 residues long. V lost 10 bases and J 5 bases, leaving 12 bases between the germline ends. The CDR3 nucleotides read TGTGCCACCCACGACACTAACAATGAGCAGTTCTTC. Translating it yields CATHDTNNEQFF.

Concerning this clonotype: A much more abundant neighbour one base away suggests this may be a read error. This chain uses TRBV2 with TRBJ1-2; D remains unclear. The V end lost 6 bases, the J end lost 6 bases, and 8 bases lay between the germline ends. Per the germline V gene, CDR1 is SNHLY and CDR2 is FYNNEI. This CDR3 spans 11 amino acids. The CDR3 here is CASSPWDGYTF. The CDR3 DNA is TGTGCCAGCAGCCCTTGGGATGGCTACACCTTC.

This chain links TRBV4-1 with TRBJ1-5; no definite D call. In germline, CDR1 is MGHRA, CDR2 YSYEKL. V lost 0 bases and J lost 4, with 16 bases in between. The CDR3 has 17 residues. This chain's CDR3 is CASSQDPPRARNQPQHF. CDR3 DNA sequence: TGCGCCAGCAGCCAAGATCCGCCTAGGGCCCGGAATCAGCCCCAGCATTTT.

This clonotype was seen repeatedly, ten times or more. The chain links TRBV5-1 to TRBJ1-1, with no clear D. The germline CDR1 and CDR2 sequences are SGHRS and YFSETQ. The CDR3 spans 15 residues. V was shortened by 0 bases and J by 2 bases, with 11 bases between the two germline ends. Here the CDR3 reads CASSLAQVGNTEAFF. The CDR3 bases are TGCGCCAGCAGCTTGGCCCAGGTGGGTAACACTGAAGCTTTCTTT.

This clonotype occurred once. The chain employs TRBV27 and TRBJ1-6, with 8 bases identical to TRBD1. In germline, CDR1 is MNHEY, CDR2 SMNVEV (reference sequence). The CDR3 runs to 15 residues. Losses at the gene ends were 7 bases for V and 3 bases for J; bases not matched to a gene: 5. CDR3 in amino acids: CASTRTGSYNSPLHF. CDR3 DNA: TGTGCCAGCACCCGGACAGGGAGCTATAATTCACCCCTCCACTTT.

The V call is TRBV20-1, the J call TRBJ2-7, with D perhaps TRBD1 or TRBD2 (5 bases each). Trimming cost V 3 bases and J 2 bases, with 17 bases left between them. Germline lookup yields CDR1 DFQATT and CDR2 SNEGSKA (reference sequence). There are 15 residues in the CDR3. The CDR3 reads CSASGGGTEAYEQYF. In nucleotides, the CDR3 is TGCAGTGCTAGTGGGGGTGGCACTGAAGCCTACGAGCAGTACTTC.

This chain links TRBV9 with TRBJ2-7, with 7 nucleotides matching TRBD2. In germline, CDR1 is SGDLS, CDR2 YYNGEE. Trimming cost V 0 bases and J 2 bases; bases outside gene matches: 11. This CDR3 has 17 amino acids. This CDR3 is CASSVGTRVAPPYEQYF. The CDR3, as DNA: TGTGCCAGCAGCGTAGGGACTAGGGTAGCGCCCCCCTACGAGCAGTACTTC.

Concerning this clonotype: A much bigger clone sits one base away, suggesting this may be a read error. This chain uses TRBV3-1 with TRBJ2-2, with D possibly matching TRBD1 (5 bases). Germline V CDR1 and CDR2: LGHDT, YNNKEL (reference sequence). This CDR3 region has 15 residues. The V gene lost 3 bases and the J gene lost 6 bases, with 14 bases spanning the gap. CDR3 region: CASSHPGLAAGELFF. DNA of the CDR3: TGTGCCAGCAGCCATCCAGGGCTCGCCGCCGGGGAGCTGTTTTTT.

The chain joins TRBV9 to TRBJ2-1; perhaps TRBD2 as D (5 bases). The CDR3 sequence is 15 residues long. Trimming pared 0 bases from V and 5 bases from J, leaving 12 bases between. CDR1 and CDR2 from the germline V gene are SGDLS and YYNGEE. The CDR3: CASSVEGSGNNEQFF. The CDR3 region has the DNA TGTGCCAGCAGCGTAGAAGGCTCGGGAAACAATGAGCAGTTCTTC.

At least ten counts were recorded for this clonotype. V and J are TRBV3-1 and TRBJ2-2, with D maybe TRBD1 (5 bases). Trimming cost V 6 bases and J 0 bases, with 14 bases left between them. CDR3 length: 16 amino acids. Germline CDR1 LGHDT, CDR2 YNNKEL (reference sequence). The CDR3 bases are TGTGCCAGCAGTCATGGGGCCGACCCGAACACCGGGGAGCTGTTTTTT. Translated, it gives CASSHGADPNTGELFF.

The V call is TRBV6-1, the J call TRBJ2-1; 7 bases are shared with TRBD1. Unmatched junction bases numbered 4, after V lost 5 bases and J lost 12 bases. This CDR3 region has 11 residues. Germline-derived CDR1 and CDR2 are MNHNS and SASEGT. CDR3 protein: CASSSGTAQFF. CDR3 bases: TGTGCCAGCAGTTCGGGGACAGCGCAGTTCTTC.

The table lists this clonotype with many counts. The chain recombines TRBV10-3 with TRBJ1-1; possible D gene TRBD1, 6 bases. V shed 2 bases and J shed 1 base, with 11 bases lying between them. This CDR3 has 15 residues. Looked up from germline, CDR1 is ENHRY and CDR2 is SYGVKD. In DNA, the CDR3 is TGTGCCATCAGTGAGACACAGGGAAAGAACACTGAAGCTTTCTTT. It is translated as CAISETQGKNTEAFF.

The rearrangement links TRBV6-1 to TRBJ2-4, with D unresolved. The CDR3 is 15 residues long. V gave up 0 bases and J gave up 12 bases, with 18 bases separating them. Germline CDR1 and CDR2: MNHNS and SASEGT. The CDR3 DNA reads as TGTGCCAGCAGTGAAGCGCTAATGACGTCCTCCGGTCAGTACTTC. Encoded protein: CASSEALMTSSGQYF.

Note on this clonotype: An end of the junction does not agree with germline; a read error may underlie this. DNA for the CDR3: TGTGCCAGCAGTGACCGCACAGGTACGCAGTATTTT. This encodes CASSDRTGTQYF. This chain joins TRBV6-1 and TRBJ2-3; tentative D call: TRBD1 (5 bases). From germline, CDR1 is MNHNS and CDR2 SASEGT. The length of the CDR3 is 12 residues.

This clonotype was counted many times. J is TRBJ2-5 and V is TRBV11-2; no firm D call. CDR3 size: 15 residues. The V gene lost 5 bases and the J gene lost 1 base, with 14 bases spanning the gap. The V gene's germline CDR1 is SGHAT and CDR2 FQNNGV. CDR3: CASSQRSGFQETQYF. The CDR3 bases are TGTGCCAGCAGCCAAAGATCTGGGTTCCAAGAGACCCAGTACTTC.